Following are 10 T cell receptor beta chains from one sample sequenced in a study of cytomegalovirus exposure and HLA in healthy donors. Use of 60 Vbeta and 13 Jbeta primers characterized the PCR. The assay was immunoSEQ multiplex PCR, and TCRdb's table has in-frame clones only and misses some. The sample lists roughly 200,000 clones, over 70% occurring once. The specimen was PBMCs. The receptors here all came from a woman in her sixties or seventies in good health and CMV-seropositive.

V is TRBV11-2 and J is TRBJ1-1, with D possibly TRBD1 on 5 matching bases. From germline, CDR1 is SGHAT and CDR2 FQNNGV. This CDR3 has 14 amino acids. V lost 1 base and J lost 2, with 8 bases in between. CDR3 nucleotide sequence: TGTGCCAGCAGCTTAGGACAGATTAACACTGAAGCTTTCTTT. It specifies CASSLGQINTEAFF. The whole variable domain, remainder taken from reference TRBV11-2 and TRBJ1-1, is EAGVAQSPRYKIIEKRQSVAFWCNPISGHATLYWYQQILGQGPKLLIQFQNNGVVDDSQLPKDRFSAERLKGVDSTLKIQPAKLEDSAVYLCASSLGQINTEAFFGQGTRLTVV.

The chain carries TRBV5-6 and TRBJ2-7; 10 bases match TRBD1. The germline gives CDR1 SGHDT, CDR2 YYEEEE. V lost 3 bases, J lost 5 bases, and 17 bases stayed unmatched. This CDR3 is 18 amino acids long. CDR3 amino acids: CASSSRRDRGSRRDEQYF. CDR3 nucleotides: TGTGCCAGCAGCTCCCGCCGGGACAGGGGAAGTCGACGCGACGAGCAGTACTTC.

This clone was found a few times. One junction end disagrees with the germline gene, perhaps due to a read error. The rearrangement joins TRBV7-2 to TRBJ1-1; TRBD1 might be the D (5 bases). The CDR3 length is 12 residues. CDR1 and CDR2 from the germline V gene are SGHTA and FQGNSA. CDR3 coding DNA: TGTGCCAGCAGCTTATGGGGGACTGCAGCTTTCTTT. It codes for CASSLWGTAAFF.

This clone appeared a few times. This CDR3 reads CASSLYHTGELFF. The CDR3, as DNA: TGTGCCAGCAGCTTATATCACACCGGGGAGCTGTTTTTT. The chain couples TRBV11-3 to TRBJ2-2; D ambiguous. The CDR3 contains 13 residues. In germline, CDR1 is SGHNT, CDR2 YENEEA. Trimming took off 2 bases at V and 3 bases at J, with 4 bases between the two ends.

This chain uses TRBV5-4 with TRBJ1-1; D ambiguous. V dropped 5 bases and J dropped 4 bases, with 9 bases sitting between them. Germline CDR1 is SGHNT and CDR2 is YYREEE (reference sequence). The CDR3 loop spans 12 amino acids. The CDR3 DNA reads TGTGCCAGCAGGGCGGGCGCCACTGAAGCTTTCTTT. Protein product: CASRAGATEAFF.

This clone was counted only a few times. The genes are TRBV18 and TRBJ1-1, with 8 bases matching TRBD1. CDR1 is KGHSH and CDR2 is LQKENI in the germline V gene. This CDR3 is built from 16 residues. V trimming: 3 bases; J trimming: 0 bases; junction bases outside the gene matches: 6. The CDR3 here is CASSPREDRVNTEAFF. The CDR3 DNA reads as TGTGCCAGCTCACCCCGAGAGGACAGGGTGAACACTGAAGCTTTCTTT.

This chain uses TRBV5-1 with TRBJ2-3, with a possible D match to TRBD2 (7 bases). CDR3 size: 15 residues. V shed 4 bases and J shed 2 bases, with 14 bases lying between them. Germline values: CDR1 SGHRS, CDR2 YFSETQ. CDR3 residues: CASSRGAGTTDTQYF. The CDR3 nucleotides are TGCGCCAGCAGCCGGGGGGCGGGAACCACAGATACGCAGTATTTT.

There are a few counts of this clone. This chain links TRBV5-4 with TRBJ2-5, with 8 bases fitting TRBD1. The J call may be faulty, since TRBJ2-7 better matches the DNA end. Germline V lookup: CDR1 SGHNT, CDR2 YYREEE (reference sequence). This CDR3 spans 14 amino acids. The CDR3 DNA follows: TGTGCCAGCAGCGAGGACAGGGCGCCCTACGAGCAGTACTTC. Translated: CASSEDRAPYEQYF.

V usage is TRBV4-1 and J usage is TRBJ2-2, with D uncertain. Trimming pared 4 bases from V and 5 bases from J, leaving 8 bases between. The CDR3 runs to 13 residues. In germline, CDR1 is MGHRA, CDR2 YSYEKL. The CDR3 nucleotides read TGCGCCAGCAGCCTCGAGGTTACCGGGGAGCTGTTTTTT. As protein: CASSLEVTGELFF.

The J gene is TRBJ2-2, the V gene TRBV7-2, with 10 bases identical to TRBD2. The CDR3 spans 15 residues. V was clipped by 5 bases and J by 5 bases; unmatched bases: 5. Germline V gene sequence: CDR1 SGHTA, CDR2 FQGNSA. The CDR3 coding sequence is TGTGCCAGCAGCGCAGCGGGGGGGCCGACCGGGGAGCTGTTTTTT. Translated, it gives CASSAAGGPTGELFF.